One and the same sample provided the 4 T cell receptor beta chains below, sequenced in a study of blood T cell repertoires in COVID-19. Using immunoSEQ multiplex PCR, the repertoire was profiled, and TCRdb retains in-frame clones only, with some absent. The table includes approximately 210,000 clones, 84% detected once. The sequencing sample was made of peripheral blood. These receptors all come from a human donor in a cohort sampled during active COVID-19.

In DNA, the CDR3 is TGTGCCAGCAGTCGGACAGGGCCCCCATACTCCTACAATGAGCAGTTCTTC. Translating it yields CASSRTGPPYSYNEQFF. The chain carries TRBV6-6 and TRBJ2-1, with TRBD1 identical over 8 bases. From germline, CDR1 is MNHNY and CDR2 SVGAGI (reference sequence). V lost 5 bases to trimming and J lost 0 bases; unmatched junction nucleotides: 9. The CDR3 totals 17 residues.

CDR3 coding DNA: TGTGCCAGCAGCTTAGCGCGGAGGGAGCGCCGGGATGAGCAGTTCTTC. Protein: CASSLARRERRDEQFF. The chain combines TRBV7-8 with TRBJ2-1, with D possibly matching TRBD2 (6 bases). Germline loops: CDR1 SGHVS, CDR2 FQNEAQ. The CDR3 spans 16 residues. V lost 0 bases to trimming and J lost 8 bases, with 17 bases between them.

The J gene is TRBJ2-5, the V gene TRBV4-1; 12 bases are a match to TRBD2. The CDR3 extends over 20 amino acids. Germline CDR1 reads MGHRA; CDR2 reads YSYEKL. The V segment lost 0 bases and the J segment 5 bases; nucleotides outside the gene matches: 16. The CDR3 DNA reads as TGCGCCAGCAGCCAAGAGTCCCTAACAGGGACTAGCGGGCCTAGGGAGACCCAGTACTTC. It specifies CASSQESLTGTSGPRETQYF.

V usage is TRBV5-6 and J usage is TRBJ1-5; no clear D gene. Trimming removed 4 bases at V and 5 bases at J, with 13 bases between. Germline assignment: CDR1 SGHDT and CDR2 YYEEEE. CDR3 length equals 14 residues. The DNA for the CDR3 is TGTGCCAGCAGCCGGTGGCTGAGGGATCAGCCCCAGCATTTT. Its protein product is CASSRWLRDQPQHF.